The 26 T cell receptor beta chains listed next were all sequenced from one sample in a study of monozygotic twins with inflammatory bowel disease. TCRdb reprocessed the 5' RACE reads and keeps a single row for each CDR3 protein, giving no DNA. This sample carries under 200,000 distinct CDR3 sequences, with around 2.8% going to the ten biggest clones. The sample comprised blood. The origin of the receptors is a human donor with ulcerative colitis or Crohn's disease, or a healthy co-twin of an affected twin (not recorded which).

CDR3 loop: CATSRDMGANTGELFF. The chain employs TRBV15 and TRBJ2-2. Per germline, CDR1 LNHNV and CDR2 YYDKDF (reference sequence). This CDR3 contains 16 residues.

This sequence joins TRBV7-9 and TRBJ2-7. In germline, CDR1 is SEHNR, CDR2 FQNEAQ (reference sequence). The CDR3 extends over 14 amino acids. CDR3 loop: CASSLPIQDYEQYF.

The chain has TRBV28 and TRBJ1-5. Germline V gene sequence: CDR1 MDHEN, CDR2 SYDVKM. The CDR3 loop spans 12 amino acids. CDR3 sequence: CASSFRAQPQHF. The full variable domain, in which reference TRBV28 and TRBJ1-5 provide the parts outside the CDR3, is DVKVTQSSRYLVKRTGEKVFLECVQDMDHENMFWYRQDPGLGLRLIYFSYDVKMKEKGDIPEGYSVSREKKERFSLILESASTNQTSMYLCASSFRAQPQHFGDGTRLSIL.

The V call is TRBV10-3, the J call TRBJ2-2; TCRdb picks TRBD1, but there is no DNA to check that call. Germline CDR1 is ENHRY and CDR2 is SYGVKD. The CDR3 has 12 residues. The CDR3 region is CAIGTVTGELFF.

CDR3 sequence reads: CASSLMVAATYNEQFF. The rearrangement joins TRBV7-3 to TRBJ2-1; TCRdb's D gene call, TRBD2, goes unchecked for lack of DNA. CDR1 is SGHTA and CDR2 is FQGTGA in the germline V gene. The CDR3 has 16 amino acids.

This chain uses TRBV7-9 with TRBJ1-5; TCRdb calls TRBD1, which cannot be checked without DNA. Germline V gene sequence: CDR1 SEHNR, CDR2 FQNEAQ (reference sequence). The CDR3 contains 14 residues. The CDR3 loop is CASSYGQGAEPQHF.

The rearrangement joins TRBV12-3 or TRBV12-4 to TRBJ1-5; TCRdb picks TRBD1, but there is no DNA to check that call. CDR3 length: 14 amino acids. The CDR3 sequence: CASSHREFNQPQHF.

The chain joins TRBV6-1 to TRBJ1-5; with no DNA, the TCRdb D assignment of TRBD1 cannot be verified. Germline V gene sequence: CDR1 MNHNS, CDR2 SASEGT. This CDR3 contains 15 residues. The CDR3 spells CASATAGPGNQPQHF.

The chain couples TRBV7-3 to TRBJ2-1. The CDR3 is 15 amino acids. CDR1 and CDR2 (germline): SGHTA, FQGTGA. CDR3 protein: CASSLMSGLTDEQFF.

V gene TRBV5-1 combines with J gene TRBJ2-3; TCRdb indicates TRBD2, and absent DNA this call remains unverified. This CDR3 contains 13 residues. Germline CDR1 and CDR2: SGHRS and YFSETQ. The CDR3 region is CASSLARLATQYF. Combining the CDR3 with reference TRBV5-1 and TRBJ2-3 gives the whole variable domain KAGVTQTPRYLIKTRGQQVTLSCSPISGHRSVSWYQQTPGQGLQFLFEYFSETQRNKGNFPGRFSGRQFSNSRSEMNVSTLELGDSALYLCASSLARLATQYFGPGTRLTVL.

This sequence joins TRBV11-3 and TRBJ2-2; no DNA is available, so the TRBD2 call from TCRdb remains unchecked. CDR3 size: 12 residues. CDR1 SGHNT and CDR2 YENEEA come from the germline V gene. The CDR3 loop reads CASAKRESELFF.

CDR3 protein: CASSWSSNQPQHF. The rearrangement joins TRBV27 to TRBJ1-5. The CDR3 has 13 amino acids. Germline lookup yields CDR1 MNHEY and CDR2 SMNVEV (reference sequence).

The chain couples TRBV12-3 or TRBV12-4 to TRBJ2-6; no DNA is available, so the TRBD1 call from TCRdb remains unchecked. CDR3 size: 15 residues. The CDR3 loop is CASGLMGAGANVLTF.

The chain recombines TRBV5-1 with TRBJ1-1. The CDR3 is 16 amino acids. Germline V gene lookup returns CDR1 SGHRS and CDR2 YFSETQ. The CDR3 sequence: CASSRTQTEMNTEAFF.

This sequence joins TRBV27 and TRBJ1-1; TCRdb reports TRBD1, a call that lacks DNA to check it against. Looked up from germline, CDR1 is MNHEY and CDR2 is SMNVEV (reference sequence). The CDR3 loop spans 15 amino acids. This CDR3 is CASSHLYRGGTEAFF.

The rearrangement joins TRBV19 to TRBJ2-1. Per the germline V gene, CDR1 is LNHDA and CDR2 is SQIVND (reference sequence). This CDR3 has 13 residues. This chain's CDR3 is CASSIHLSNEQFF.

V and J are TRBV21-1 and TRBJ2-1; no DNA is available, so the TRBD2 call from TCRdb remains unchecked. TRBV21-1 is an annotated pseudogene. The CDR3 contains 15 residues. CDR3 in amino acids: CASSRLDTGSSEQFF.

The chain carries TRBV4-1 and TRBJ2-3. Germline V gene data show CDR1 as MGHRA and CDR2 as YSYEKL. This CDR3 is built from 13 residues. CDR3: CASSQSGTDTQYF.

The chain joins TRBV12-3 or TRBV12-4 to TRBJ1-5. The CDR3 loop spans 14 amino acids. The CDR3 spells CASSFGRDNQPQHF.

The chain is built from TRBV5-1 and TRBJ2-5; the D call of TRBD2 rests on TCRdb alone, since no DNA is present to check it. The germline CDR1 and CDR2 sequences are SGHRS and YFSETQ. The CDR3 totals 17 residues. The CDR3 reads CASSLREAGALRETQYF.

The chain links TRBV2 to TRBJ2-3; TCRdb selects TRBD2, and the lack of DNA leaves this call unchecked. The CDR3 sequence is 16 residues long. In germline, CDR1 is SNHLY, CDR2 FYNNEI. The CDR3 region is CASTLGLAGGTDTQYF.

The chain couples TRBV24-1 to TRBJ2-7; TCRdb designates TRBD1, a call that cannot be tested without DNA. There are 11 residues in the CDR3. The germline gives CDR1 KGHDR, CDR2 SFDVKD. CDR3 residues: CATSDRDEQYF.

The chain combines TRBV5-1 with TRBJ2-1; lacking DNA, the TRBD1 call made by TCRdb goes unchecked. This CDR3 has 14 amino acids. Germline assignment: CDR1 SGHRS and CDR2 YFSETQ. The CDR3 sequence is CASSPRTGNNEQFF.

V gene TRBV24-1 combines with J gene TRBJ2-2. The CDR3 has 16 amino acids. The germline V gene has CDR1 KGHDR and CDR2 SFDVKD. The chain's CDR3 is CATSGRVRTDTGELFF.

The genes are TRBV28 and TRBJ1-2; with no DNA, the TCRdb D assignment of TRBD1 cannot be verified. Germline CDR1 and CDR2: MDHEN and SYDVKM. There are 15 residues in the CDR3. This CDR3 is CASIGQGALWHGYTF.

V and J are TRBV29-1 and TRBJ2-1; TCRdb lists TRBD2, though no DNA is available to test this call. Germline lookup yields CDR1 SQVTM and CDR2 ANQGSEA. CDR3 size: 11 residues. CDR3 loop: CSVETSGMGFF.